The rows below give T cell receptor beta chains drawn from one sample of a study of blood T cell repertoires in COVID-19. This table comes from immunoSEQ multiplex PCR, and its TCRdb copy is limited to in-frame clones, with some not included. The profile covers 250,000 to 350,000 clones, with about nine tenths appearing a single time and 0.85% to 1% taken by the ten largest. Sample: peripheral blood. The source is a woman between 40 and 50 years old who had recovered from COVID-19. The CDR3 runs from the conserved cysteine through the conserved F or W. Fields, in order: V gene, D gene, J gene, CDR3 protein. A D gene is named only where the DNA matches it firmly.

V: TRBV9
D: NA
J: TRBJ1-2
CDR3: CASKRGGQDEIGYTF

V: TRBV3-1/TRBV3-2
D: NA
J: TRBJ2-1
CDR3: CASSWGGLDEQFF

V: TRBV13
D: NA
J: TRBJ1-2
CDR3: CASSLYWAANYGYTF

V: TRBV15
D: NA
J: TRBJ1-4
CDR3: CATSRQAQAEKLFF

V: TRBV2
D: NA
J: TRBJ2-7
CDR3: CASSELNEQYF

V: TRBV30
D: TRBD1
J: TRBJ1-5
CDR3: CAWSADRERGEPQHF

V: TRBV5-1
D: NA
J: TRBJ2-7
CDR3: CASSSGGITGEQYF

V: TRBV3-1/TRBV3-2
D: TRBD2
J: TRBJ2-2
CDR3: CASSQDWSGSDRELFF

V: TRBV12-5
D: NA
J: TRBJ2-1
CDR3: CASRDGSSYNEQFF

V: TRBV5-1
D: NA
J: TRBJ1-3
CDR3: CASSLSGATGGNTIYF

V: TRBV9
D: NA
J: TRBJ2-2
CDR3: CASSVPGNTGELFF